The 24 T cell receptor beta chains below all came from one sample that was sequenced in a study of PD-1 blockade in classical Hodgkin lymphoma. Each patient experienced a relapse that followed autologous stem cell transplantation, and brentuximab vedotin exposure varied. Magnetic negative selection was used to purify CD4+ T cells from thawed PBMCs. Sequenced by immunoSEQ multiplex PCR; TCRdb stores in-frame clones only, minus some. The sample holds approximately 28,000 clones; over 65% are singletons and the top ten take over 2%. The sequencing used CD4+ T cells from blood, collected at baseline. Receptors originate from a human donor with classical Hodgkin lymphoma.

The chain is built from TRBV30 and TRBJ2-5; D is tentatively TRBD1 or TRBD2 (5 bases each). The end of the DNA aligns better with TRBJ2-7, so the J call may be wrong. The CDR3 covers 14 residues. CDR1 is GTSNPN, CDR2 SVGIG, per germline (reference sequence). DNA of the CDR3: TGTGCCTGGAGTGCGGGGCAGGAGAGACACGAGCAGTACTTC. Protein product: CAWSAGQERHEQYF.

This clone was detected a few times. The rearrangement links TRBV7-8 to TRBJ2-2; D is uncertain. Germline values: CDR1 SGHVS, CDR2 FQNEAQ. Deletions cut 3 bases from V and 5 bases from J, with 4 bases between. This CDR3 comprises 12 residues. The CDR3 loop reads CASSLGTGELFF. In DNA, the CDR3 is TGTGCCAGCAGCTTGGGGACCGGGGAGCTGTTTTTT.

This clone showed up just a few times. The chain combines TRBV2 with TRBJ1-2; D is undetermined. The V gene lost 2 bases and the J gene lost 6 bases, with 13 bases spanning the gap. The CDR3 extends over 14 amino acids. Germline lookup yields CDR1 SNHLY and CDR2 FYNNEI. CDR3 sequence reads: CASSELLQPDGYTF. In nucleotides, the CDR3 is TGTGCCAGCAGTGAACTTCTCCAACCGGATGGCTACACCTTC.

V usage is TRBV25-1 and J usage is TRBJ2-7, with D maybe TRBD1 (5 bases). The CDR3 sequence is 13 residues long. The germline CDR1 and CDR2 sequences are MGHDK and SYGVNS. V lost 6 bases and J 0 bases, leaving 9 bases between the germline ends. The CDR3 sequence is CASSFQGSYEQYF. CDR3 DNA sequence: TGTGCCAGCAGCTTTCAGGGCTCCTACGAGCAGTACTTC.

CDR3 region: CASRPTGSGANVLTF. The CDR3 DNA is TGTGCCAGCCGTCCGACCGGCTCTGGGGCCAACGTCCTGACTTTC. J is TRBJ2-6 and V is TRBV2; D not resolved. The V end lost 8 bases, the J end lost 0 bases, and 11 bases lay between the germline ends. There are 15 residues in the CDR3. Germline V gene lookup returns CDR1 SNHLY and CDR2 FYNNEI. Complete variable domain (other parts from reference TRBV2 and TRBJ2-6): EPEVTQTPSHQVTQMGQEVILRCVPISNHLYFYWYRQILGQKVEFLVSFYNNEISEKSEIFDDQFSVERPDGSNFTLKIRSTKLEDSAMYFCASRPTGSGANVLTFGAGSRLTVL.

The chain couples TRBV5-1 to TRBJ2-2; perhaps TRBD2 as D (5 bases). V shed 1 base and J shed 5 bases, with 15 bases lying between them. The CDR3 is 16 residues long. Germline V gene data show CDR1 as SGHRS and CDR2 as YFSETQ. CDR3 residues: CASSLRREGRTGELFF. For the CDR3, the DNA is TGCGCCAGCAGCTTGCGCCGGGAAGGGCGTACCGGGGAGCTGTTTTTT. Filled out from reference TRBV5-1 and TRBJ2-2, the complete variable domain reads KAGVTQTPRYLIKTRGQQVTLSCSPISGHRSVSWYQQTPGQGLQFLFEYFSETQRNKGNFPGRFSGRQFSNSRSEMNVSTLELGDSALYLCASSLRREGRTGELFFGEGSRLTVL.

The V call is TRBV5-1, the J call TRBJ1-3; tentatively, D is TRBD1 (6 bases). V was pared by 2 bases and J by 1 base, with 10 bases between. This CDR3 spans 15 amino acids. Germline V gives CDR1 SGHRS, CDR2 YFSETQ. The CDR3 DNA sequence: TGCGCCAGCAGCTTTGCCGGACAGTCTGGAAACACCATATATTTT. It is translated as CASSFAGQSGNTIYF.

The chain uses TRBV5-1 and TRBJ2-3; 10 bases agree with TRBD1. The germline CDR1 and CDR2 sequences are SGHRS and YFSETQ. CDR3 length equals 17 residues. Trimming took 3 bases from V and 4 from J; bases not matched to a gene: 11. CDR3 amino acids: CASSYTPGQGIADTQYF. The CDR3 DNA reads TGCGCCAGCAGCTATACTCCGGGACAGGGGATCGCAGATACGCAGTATTTT.

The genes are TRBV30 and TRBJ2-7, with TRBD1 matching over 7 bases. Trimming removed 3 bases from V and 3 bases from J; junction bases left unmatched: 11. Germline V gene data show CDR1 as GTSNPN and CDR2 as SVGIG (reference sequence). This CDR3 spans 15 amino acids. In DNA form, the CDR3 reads TGTGCCTGGAGACGGAGACAGGGAGTGGGCTACGAGCAGTACTTC. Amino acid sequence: CAWRRRQGVGYEQYF.

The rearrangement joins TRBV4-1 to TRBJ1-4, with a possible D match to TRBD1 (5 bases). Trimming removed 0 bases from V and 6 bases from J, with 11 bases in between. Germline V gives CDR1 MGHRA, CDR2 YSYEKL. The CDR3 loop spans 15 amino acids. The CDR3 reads CASSQEEGGDEKLFF. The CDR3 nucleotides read TGCGCCAGCAGCCAAGAGGAGGGAGGGGATGAAAAACTGTTTTTT.

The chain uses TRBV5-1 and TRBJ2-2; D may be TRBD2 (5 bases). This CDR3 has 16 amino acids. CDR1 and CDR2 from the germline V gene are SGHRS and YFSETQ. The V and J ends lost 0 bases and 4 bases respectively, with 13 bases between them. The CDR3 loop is CASSLVAAGVTGELFF. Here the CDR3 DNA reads TGCGCCAGCAGCTTGGTTGCGGCGGGTGTCACCGGGGAGCTGTTTTTT. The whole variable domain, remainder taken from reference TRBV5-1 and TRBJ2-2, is KAGVTQTPRYLIKTRGQQVTLSCSPISGHRSVSWYQQTPGQGLQFLFEYFSETQRNKGNFPGRFSGRQFSNSRSEMNVSTLELGDSALYLCASSLVAAGVTGELFFGEGSRLTVL.

This chain's CDR3 is CAISEPGHMINIQYF. CDR3 in DNA: TGTGCCATCAGTGAGCCGGGACACATGATAAACATTCAGTACTTC. This chain joins TRBV10-3 and TRBJ2-4, with a weak D call TRBD1 (6 bases). V lost 2 bases to trimming and J lost 6 bases, with 14 bases between them. In germline, CDR1 is ENHRY, CDR2 SYGVKD. CDR3 length: 15 amino acids.

The CDR3 is CASSETGGYGYTF. The CDR3 DNA is TGTGCCAGCAGCGAAACAGGGGGCTATGGCTACACCTTC. The chain has TRBV7-3 and TRBJ1-2; 8 bases agree with TRBD1. J lost 4 bases, V lost 5 bases, and 3 bases had no gene match. This CDR3 has 13 amino acids. Looked up from germline, CDR1 is SGHTA and CDR2 is FQGTGA. The full variable domain, completed using reference TRBV7-3 and TRBJ1-2, is GAGVSQTPSNKVTEKGKYVELRCDPISGHTALYWYRQSLGQGPEFLIYFQGTGAADDSGLPNDRFFAVRPEGSVSTLKIQRTERGDSAVYLCASSETGGYGYTFGSGTRLTVV.

The CDR3 DNA reads TGTGCCAGCAGCCACGGGGGGCCCTACGAGCAGTACTTC. Its translation is CASSHGGPYEQYF. The chain employs TRBV7-2 and TRBJ2-7; weak D call: TRBD2 (7 bases). Germline V CDR1 and CDR2: SGHTA, FQGNSA. V lost 5 bases to trimming and J lost 2 bases, with 10 bases between them. CDR3 length: 13 amino acids.

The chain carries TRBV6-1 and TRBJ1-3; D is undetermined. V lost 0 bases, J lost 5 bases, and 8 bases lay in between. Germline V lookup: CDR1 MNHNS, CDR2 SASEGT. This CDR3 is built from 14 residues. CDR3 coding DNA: TGTGCCAGCAGTGAAGCGGACTTGCGAAACACCATATATTTT. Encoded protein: CASSEADLRNTIYF.

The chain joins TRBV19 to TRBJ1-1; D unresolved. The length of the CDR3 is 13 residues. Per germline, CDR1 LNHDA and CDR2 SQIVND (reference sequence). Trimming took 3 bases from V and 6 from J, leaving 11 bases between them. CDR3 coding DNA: TGTGCCAGTAGTATTCAGAGTAGCGCTGAAGCTTTCTTT. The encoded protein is CASSIQSSAEAFF.

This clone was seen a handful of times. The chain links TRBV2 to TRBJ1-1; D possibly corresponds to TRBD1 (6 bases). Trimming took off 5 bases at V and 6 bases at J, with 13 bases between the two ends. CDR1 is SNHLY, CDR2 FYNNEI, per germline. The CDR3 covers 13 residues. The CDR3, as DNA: TGTGCCAGCAGTACACAGGGTGTGGCTGAAGCTTTCTTT. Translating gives CASSTQGVAEAFF. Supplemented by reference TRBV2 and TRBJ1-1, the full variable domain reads EPEVTQTPSHQVTQMGQEVILRCVPISNHLYFYWYRQILGQKVEFLVSFYNNEISEKSEIFDDQFSVERPDGSNFTLKIRSTKLEDSAMYFCASSTQGVAEAFFGQGTRLTVV.

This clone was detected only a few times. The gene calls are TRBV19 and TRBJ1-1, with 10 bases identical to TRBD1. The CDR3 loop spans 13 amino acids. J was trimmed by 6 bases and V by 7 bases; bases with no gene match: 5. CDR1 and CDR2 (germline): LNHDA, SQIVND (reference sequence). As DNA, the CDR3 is TGTGCCAGTATCCCGGACAGGGGGTCTGAAGCTTTCTTT. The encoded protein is CASIPDRGSEAFF.

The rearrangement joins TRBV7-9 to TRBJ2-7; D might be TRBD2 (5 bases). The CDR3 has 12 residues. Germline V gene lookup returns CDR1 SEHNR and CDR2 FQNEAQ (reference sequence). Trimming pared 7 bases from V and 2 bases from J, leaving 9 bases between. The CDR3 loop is CASTEGTYEQYF. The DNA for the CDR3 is TGTGCCAGCACCGAGGGCACCTACGAGCAGTACTTC.

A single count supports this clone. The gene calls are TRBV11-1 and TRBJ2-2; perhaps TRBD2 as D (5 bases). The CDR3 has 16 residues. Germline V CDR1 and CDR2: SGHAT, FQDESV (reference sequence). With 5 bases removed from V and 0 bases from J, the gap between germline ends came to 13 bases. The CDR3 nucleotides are TGTGCCAGCAGCATCAGTGAGGGCTCGAACACCGGGGAGCTGTTTTTT. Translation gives CASSISEGSNTGELFF. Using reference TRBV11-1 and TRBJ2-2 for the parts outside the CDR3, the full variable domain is EAEVAQSPRYKITEKSQAVAFWCDPISGHATLYWYRQILGQGPELLVQFQDESVVDDSQLPKDRFSAERLKGVDSTLKIQPAELGDSAMYLCASSISEGSNTGELFFGEGSRLTVL.

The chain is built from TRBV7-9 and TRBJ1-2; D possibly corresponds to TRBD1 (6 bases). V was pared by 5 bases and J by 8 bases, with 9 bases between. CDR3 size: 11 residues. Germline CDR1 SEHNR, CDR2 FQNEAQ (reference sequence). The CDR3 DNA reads TGTGCCAGCAGCCTTAGGGGGGGCTACACCTTC. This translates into CASSLRGGYTF.

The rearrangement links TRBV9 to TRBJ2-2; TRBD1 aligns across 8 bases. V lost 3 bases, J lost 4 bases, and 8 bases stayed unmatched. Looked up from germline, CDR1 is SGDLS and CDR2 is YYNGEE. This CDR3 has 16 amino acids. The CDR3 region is CASSALRGLGTGELFF. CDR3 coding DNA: TGTGCCAGCAGCGCCCTCAGGGGGCTTGGCACCGGGGAGCTGTTTTTT.

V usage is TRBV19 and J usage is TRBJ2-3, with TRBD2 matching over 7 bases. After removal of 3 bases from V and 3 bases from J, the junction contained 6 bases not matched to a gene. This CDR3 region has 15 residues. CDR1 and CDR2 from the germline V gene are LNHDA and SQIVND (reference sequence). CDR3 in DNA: TGTGCCAGTAGTATGAGGACTAGGGGTACAGATACGCAGTATTTT. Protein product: CASSMRTRGTDTQYF.

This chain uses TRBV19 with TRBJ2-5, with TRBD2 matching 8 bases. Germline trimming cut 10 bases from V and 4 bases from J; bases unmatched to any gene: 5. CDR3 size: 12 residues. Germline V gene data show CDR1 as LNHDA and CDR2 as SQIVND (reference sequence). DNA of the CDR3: TGTGCCACCTCGGGGGGGGGAGAGACCCAGTACTTC. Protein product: CATSGGGETQYF.